The T cell receptor (beta chain) described here comes from a study of Graves' ophthalmopathy and Graves' hyperthyroidism (dated 2018 in TCRdb). Looking at the study overall: Peripheral blood was collected at initial diagnosis, before any treatment. TCR beta repertoire signatures were used to distinguish Graves' ophthalmopathy from Graves' hyperthyroidism and to predict progression to ophthalmopathy. In total, under 150 blood samples were TCR-sequenced: some 40 ophthalmopathy, around 75 hyperthyroidism and some 17 hyperthyroidism-to-ophthalmopathy patients. To explore V-J signatures that separate ophthalmopathy from hyperthyroidism, a discovery set of approximately 100 patients was enrolled, consisting of 40 to 45 with ophthalmopathy and roughly 59 with stable hyperthyroidism. An independent validation cohort was composed of some 18 hyperthyroidism patients and around 16 patients who later progressed from hyperthyroidism to ophthalmopathy. In roughly six hyperthyroidism patients, the T-cell repertoires found in thyroid tissue were compared with those found in blood. Once sampling was done, hyperthyroidism patients were given methimazole at a starting dose of 30 mg daily, while ophthalmopathy patients were given high-dose intravenous methylprednisolone. The roughly 91 discovery patients were randomly divided into training and test sets at a 7:3 ratio.

Trimming at the junction amounts to 3 bases on V and 12 bases on J, and the germline ends lie 20 bases apart. Spanning cysteine to phenylalanine, the CDR3 consists of 14 amino acids. Just CDR3 DNA is preserved here, 42 bases in frame from base 1. This clonotype has a handful of counts. This clone's antigen is unknown. Per-nucleotide qualities are absent, and no much larger clonotype sits a single base away. Ophthalmopathy patients had moderately to severely active disease, Clinical Activity Score of at least 3, NOSPECS grade of at least 4, and disease duration under 3 months. Patients were excluded if they had other autoimmune diseases, uncontrolled infections, pregnancy or lactation. Diagnosis relied on clinical symptoms, serum thyroxine, TRAb, thyroid ultrasound and orbital computed tomography. PBMCs were isolated from about 10 ml of fresh peripheral blood by Ficoll-Paque density gradient centrifugation. Total RNA was extracted with Trizol reagent and quality-checked on an Agilent 2100 Bioanalyzer.

Study-wide conclusions, independent of this receptor: In cross-validation, the 13-signature model distinguished ophthalmopathy from stable hyperthyroidism with around 90% sensitivity and 81% to 82% specificity, while in the test set the corresponding values were about 79% and 69%. In validation, the model predicted ophthalmopathy progression with 55% to 71% sensitivity and roughly 72% specificity; roughly 11 predicted patients were CT-confirmed with GO in a median of around 6.5 months. Among expanded thyroid clonotypes with frequency above 0.001, most also showed up in blood, which suggests that blood repertoires may reflect the thyroid immune response. No statistical method was used to predetermine the sample size, and group allocation was not hidden from the investigators.

TCR beta CDR3 regions were amplified from RNA transcripts for repertoire sequencing. A first-round RT-PCR used HTBI primers with the Qiagen OneStep RT-PCR kit, followed by a second-round multiplex PCR, size selection and purification. Sequencing of the libraries was carried out on an Illumina HiSeq2000 in paired-end mode with 100 bp reads. The authors processed their data as follows. Reads were processed with SOAPnuke, discarding reads with adapters, uncalled bases, mean Phred below 15, or no exact constant-primer or identifier match. High-quality paired reads were merged with COPE v1.2.5. Clonotypes were defined as unique nucleotide sequences and were aligned to IMGT TRB V, D and J references using MiTCR v1.1. The analysis was limited to V-J combinations with a frequency above 0.0001, which together covered more than 98% of repertoires. For each V-J combination, a TCR clonal expansion and chaos score was defined as the ratio of F50 clonal expansion to chaos observed in the TCRdist matrix. Welch's t-statistics and random forest were used to narrow the features down to 10 to 15 V-J combinations, which were then fed into a naive Bayes classifier. The similarity between thyroid and blood repertoires was quantified using the Morisita-Horn index. TCRdb itself trimmed the public reads at Q25 with fastp, ran MiXCR and retained productive beta chains. CDR3 protein sequences are deduplicated, and each keeps its most common genes and DNA. The V and J calls follow TCRdb's processing rather than the paper's. The sample profile shows about 210,000 distinct CDR3 sequences; just under 30% of them were found once. Around 9.8% of the sample rests with the top ten.

The chain joins TRBV12-3 or TRBV12-4 to TRBJ1-2; there is no confident call for the D gene. The sequenced sample consisted of peripheral blood. The receptor was derived from a man aged 50-60 years with Graves' ophthalmopathy. Donor details come from another sample of the same person, matched by shared clones. The encoded CDR3 is CASSFEASNYGHTF. The nucleotides are TGTGCCAGCAGTTTCGAGGCGAGTAACTATGGGCACACCTTC.